This T cell receptor beta chain was recorded in a study of early T cells in non-severe SARS-CoV-2 infection. Per germline, CDR1 KGHSH and CDR2 LQKENI. Trimming shortened V by 4 bases and J by 0 bases, and 6 bases separated the two germline ends. There are 13 residues in the CDR3. Using its own MiXCR run on the 5' RACE reads, TCRdb lists one record per CDR3 protein. The table has about 56,000 distinct CDR3 sequences, over 12% seen once. There are a few counts of this clonotype. The sequencing here drew on whole blood, taken at baseline. The clonotype originates from an adult who was a healthcare worker with PCR-confirmed SARS-CoV-2 infection or an uninfected control (not recorded which). The chain combines TRBV18 with TRBJ1-2; D call uncertain. The DNA of the CDR3 is TGTGCCAGCTCACAAGAGTCTAACTATGGCTACACCTTC. Residues: CASSQESNYGYTF.